A single sample gave rise to the 25 T cell receptor beta chains below, sequenced in a study of PD-L1 blockade in urothelial cancer. Regarding time point: peripheral blood 6 weeks after treatment start. The assay was immunoSEQ multiplex PCR, and TCRdb's table has in-frame clones only and misses some. The data hold about 120,000 clones, with roughly 83% observed a single time. Specimen: PBMCs, collected around atezolizumab (anti-PD-L1) treatment. Receptor source: a man aged 50 to 60 with urothelial cancer.

CDR3 region: CASSPSAGSFVKNIQYF. In DNA form, the CDR3 reads TGTGCCAGCAGCCCCAGTGCCGGGAGTTTTGTCAAAAACATTCAGTACTTC. V usage is TRBV7-9 and J usage is TRBJ2-4, with D possibly being TRBD2 (6 bases). This CDR3 has 17 amino acids. Germline CDR1 reads SEHNR; CDR2 reads FQNEAQ (reference sequence). V lost 5 bases and J lost 3, with 20 bases in between.

The genes are TRBV5-6 and TRBJ2-3, with D possibly matching TRBD2 (5 bases). V lost 4 bases and J 6 bases, leaving 12 bases between the germline ends. The germline V gene encodes CDR1 SGHDT and CDR2 YYEEEE. This CDR3 is built from 13 residues. The CDR3 DNA reads as TGTGCCAGCAGCCCGGACTGGCCCGATACGCAGTATTTT. Amino acid sequence: CASSPDWPDTQYF.

This clone has more than one count but fewer than ten. V gene TRBV27 combines with J gene TRBJ1-2, with 10 positions matching TRBD1. The ends lost 6 bases at V and 5 bases at J; junction bases unmatched: 6. The CDR3 is 14 residues long. CDR1 is MNHEY, CDR2 SMNVEV, per germline (reference sequence). CDR3 DNA sequence: TGTGCCAGCAGGGGGCCGGGACAGGGGTATGGCTACACCTTC. Its protein is CASRGPGQGYGYTF.

The V and J genes are TRBV27 and TRBJ2-2; 11 bases agree with TRBD2. Germline V gives CDR1 MNHEY, CDR2 SMNVEV (reference sequence). Losses at the gene ends were 1 base for V and 4 bases for J; bases not matched to a gene: 17. This CDR3 is 21 amino acids long. The CDR3 reads CASSLWVPGLAVLRGTGELFF. For the CDR3, the DNA is TGTGCCAGCAGTTTATGGGTTCCGGGACTAGCGGTCCTAAGGGGCACCGGGGAGCTGTTTTTT.

The rearrangement links TRBV7-9 to TRBJ2-7; D may be TRBD2 (6 bases). There are 15 residues in the CDR3. The V end lost 1 base, the J end lost 7 bases, and 17 bases lay between the germline ends. Germline lookup yields CDR1 SEHNR and CDR2 FQNEAQ (reference sequence). CDR3 sequence: CASSLEVGAGTEQYF. The CDR3, as DNA: TGTGCCAGCAGCTTAGAGGTAGGAGCGGGTACGGAGCAGTACTTC.

This sequence joins TRBV13 and TRBJ2-1, with D maybe TRBD1 (5 bases). CDR3 length: 14 amino acids. Looked up from germline, CDR1 is PRHDT and CDR2 is FYEKMQ (reference sequence). V dropped 0 bases and J dropped 3 bases, with 6 bases sitting between them. The CDR3 protein is CASSLGRGYNEQFF. In nucleotides, the CDR3 is TGTGCCAGCAGCTTAGGAAGGGGCTACAATGAGCAGTTCTTC. Drawing the rest from reference TRBV13 and TRBJ2-1, the complete variable domain is AAGVIQSPRHLIKEKRETATLKCYPIPRHDTVYWYQQGPGQDPQFLISFYEKMQSDKGSIPDRFSAQQFSDYHSELNMSSLELGDSALYFCASSLGRGYNEQFFGPGTRLTVL.

This chain links TRBV19 with TRBJ2-3; tentatively, D is TRBD1 (6 bases). Per germline, CDR1 LNHDA and CDR2 SQIVND (reference sequence). V dropped 1 base and J dropped 9 bases, with 11 bases sitting between them. The CDR3 sequence is 13 residues long. This CDR3 is CASSIGPGDTQYF. In nucleotides, the CDR3 is TGTGCCAGTAGTATAGGGCCAGGGGACACGCAGTATTTT.

The chain combines TRBV5-1 with TRBJ2-1; tentative D call: TRBD1 (5 bases). Trimming removed 9 bases from V and 9 bases from J, with 22 bases in between. This CDR3 contains 14 residues. Germline CDR1 and CDR2: SGHRS and YFSETQ. The CDR3 bases are TGCGCCACCTCGTCAAGACAGACACTTTTTGAGCAGTTCTTC. It codes for CATSSRQTLFEQFF.

This clone has a single count. This sequence joins TRBV28 and TRBJ1-2; D is perhaps TRBD1 (6 bases). Germline CDR1 and CDR2: MDHEN and SYDVKM. The CDR3 spans 18 residues. Trimming cost V 2 bases and J 3 bases, with 22 bases left between them. CDR3 protein: CASSLPNRANYGDYGYTF. For the CDR3, the DNA is TGTGCCAGCAGTTTACCTAACAGGGCCAACTACGGTGACTATGGCTACACCTTC.

The rearrangement uses TRBV30 and TRBJ2-2; 9 nucleotides match TRBD1. CDR1 is GTSNPN and CDR2 is SVGIG in the germline V gene (reference sequence). This CDR3 is built from 15 residues. The V and J ends lost 2 bases and 2 bases, in that order; junction bases with no gene match: 3. The CDR3 DNA follows: TGTGCCTGGAGTACGGGACAGGGAAACACCGGGGAGCTGTTTTTT. Encoded protein: CAWSTGQGNTGELFF.

In DNA form, the CDR3 reads TGTGCCAGCAGGACGACACGCGGCTACACCTTC. This translates into CASRTTRGYTF. V usage is TRBV6-5 and J usage is TRBJ1-2; no reliable D call. Between the trimmed V and J ends, which lost 6 bases and 8 bases, there was a span of 10 bases. The germline V gene has CDR1 MNHEY and CDR2 SVGAGI. This CDR3 spans 11 amino acids.

V gene TRBV6-1 combines with J gene TRBJ2-7; D may be TRBD2 (5 bases). Trimming stripped 0 bases from V and 7 bases from J, with 16 bases between. The CDR3 length is 15 residues. From germline, CDR1 is MNHNS and CDR2 SASEGT. Here the CDR3 reads CASSEAGSAGGEQYF. The CDR3 DNA sequence: TGTGCCAGCAGTGAAGCCGGTAGCGCCGGAGGAGAGCAGTACTTC.

The chain has TRBV5-6 and TRBJ1-2; D possibly corresponds to TRBD1 (6 bases). This CDR3 contains 13 residues. Germline CDR1 SGHDT, CDR2 YYEEEE. V was pared by 3 bases and J by 4 bases, with 10 bases between. CDR3 loop: CASSSDRIYGYTF. The CDR3 region has the DNA TGTGCCAGCAGCTCGGACAGAATCTATGGCTACACCTTC.

The rearrangement joins TRBV19 to TRBJ1-1; D call uncertain. The V end was cut by 8 bases, the J end by 5 bases, with 9 bases between. This CDR3 is built from 11 residues. Per the germline V gene, CDR1 is LNHDA and CDR2 is SQIVND (reference sequence). CDR3 protein: CASEERTEAFF. DNA of the CDR3: TGTGCCAGTGAAGAGAGGACTGAAGCTTTCTTT.

This sequence joins TRBV7-9 and TRBJ2-1; TRBD2 matches 7 bases. With V trimmed by 5 bases and J by 7 bases, 8 bases remained unmatched. This CDR3 has 14 amino acids. Germline values: CDR1 SEHNR, CDR2 FQNEAQ (reference sequence). The CDR3 DNA sequence: TGTGCCAGCAGCCCGTTAACTAGCGCAAATGAGCAGTTCTTC. This encodes CASSPLTSANEQFF.

This chain connects TRBV28 to TRBJ1-1; maybe TRBD1 (6 bases). The length of the CDR3 is 16 residues. V lost 3 bases and J 0 bases, leaving 14 bases between the germline ends. Germline CDR1 is MDHEN and CDR2 is SYDVKM. This chain's CDR3 is CASSLSGGVMNTEAFF. DNA of the CDR3: TGTGCCAGCAGTTTGTCGGGGGGCGTAATGAACACTGAAGCTTTCTTT.

This rearrangement joins TRBV27 to TRBJ2-1; the D is unclear. V was cut by 4 bases and J by 3 bases, with 16 bases left in between. This CDR3 is 16 amino acids long. Germline V gene data show CDR1 as MNHEY and CDR2 as SMNVEV (reference sequence). CDR3: CASSSPNTHGYNEQFF. CDR3 in DNA: TGTGCCAGCAGTTCCCCGAACACCCATGGCTACAATGAGCAGTTCTTC.

This clone showed up just once. This chain links TRBV27 with TRBJ2-1; 8 bases fit TRBD1. Germline CDR1 is MNHEY and CDR2 is SMNVEV (reference sequence). This CDR3 contains 12 residues. V lost 8 bases, J lost 10 bases, and 7 bases stayed unmatched. Here the CDR3 reads CASVDRDREQFF. CDR3 nucleotide sequence: TGTGCCAGCGTAGACCGGGACAGGGAGCAGTTCTTC.

The CDR3 sequence is CASSQDPSLWEVTGELFF. In DNA form, the CDR3 reads TGTGCCAGCAGCCAAGATCCGTCACTGTGGGAGGTCACCGGGGAGCTGTTTTTT. The chain couples TRBV4-2 to TRBJ2-2; weak D call: TRBD2 (6 bases). The CDR3 sequence is 18 residues long. Trimming took off 0 bases at V and 4 bases at J, with 18 bases between the two ends. Looked up from germline, CDR1 is LGHNA and CDR2 is YNFKEQ.

The V and J genes are TRBV5-1 and TRBJ1-2; D remains unclear. The CDR3 sequence is 14 residues long. CDR1 is SGHRS, CDR2 YFSETQ, per germline. V lost 0 bases and J lost 6, with 12 bases in between. The CDR3 nucleotides are TGCGCCAGCAGCTTGGGCGGTCGGGTAGATGGCTACACCTTC. It specifies CASSLGGRVDGYTF.

V is TRBV27 and J is TRBJ2-7; D unresolved. Germline-derived CDR1 and CDR2 are MNHEY and SMNVEV (reference sequence). V was pared by 0 bases and J by 3 bases, with 6 bases between. There are 13 residues in the CDR3. CDR3 bases: TGTGCCAGCAGTTTATCGAGCAACTACGAGCAGTACTTC. This gives the protein CASSLSSNYEQYF.

The genes are TRBV7-2 and TRBJ2-3; 7 bases are a match to TRBD2. The CDR3 loop spans 13 amino acids. With V trimmed by 4 bases and J by 5 bases, 3 bases remained unmatched. CDR1 SGHTA and CDR2 FQGNSA come from the germline V gene. The CDR3 DNA follows: TGTGCCAGCAGCTCAGTAGCGGGAGATACGCAGTATTTT. Amino acids: CASSSVAGDTQYF.

The CDR3 coding sequence is TGTGCCAGCAGCAAAGCGGCAGGGGGCTACAGGAACACCATATATTTT. Translating gives CASSKAAGGYRNTIYF. V gene TRBV21-1 combines with J gene TRBJ1-3; the D call of TRBD1 is as the table states it, not checked on the DNA. TRBV21-1 is listed as a pseudogene. The CDR3 spans 16 residues.

Comments on this clone: This clone may be a read error of a much larger clone one base away. The rearrangement joins TRBV11-2 to TRBJ2-5; D unclear. This CDR3 is 11 amino acids long. Germline loops: CDR1 SGHAT, CDR2 FQNNGV. The germline V and J ends were trimmed by 5 bases and 4 bases, with 5 bases remaining between them. CDR3 sequence (DNA): TGTGCCAGCAGCCCGGGAGAGACCCAGTACTTC. This sequence encodes CASSPGETQYF.

The chain employs TRBV6-1 and TRBJ1-2; TRBD1 matches 11 bases. The CDR3 has 14 amino acids. Germline V gene sequence: CDR1 MNHNS, CDR2 SASEGT. V shed 7 bases and J 2 bases; nucleotides not matched to a gene: 3. CDR3 residues: CASKDRGLNYGYTF. CDR3 coding DNA: TGTGCCAGCAAGGACAGGGGGCTAAACTATGGCTACACCTTC.